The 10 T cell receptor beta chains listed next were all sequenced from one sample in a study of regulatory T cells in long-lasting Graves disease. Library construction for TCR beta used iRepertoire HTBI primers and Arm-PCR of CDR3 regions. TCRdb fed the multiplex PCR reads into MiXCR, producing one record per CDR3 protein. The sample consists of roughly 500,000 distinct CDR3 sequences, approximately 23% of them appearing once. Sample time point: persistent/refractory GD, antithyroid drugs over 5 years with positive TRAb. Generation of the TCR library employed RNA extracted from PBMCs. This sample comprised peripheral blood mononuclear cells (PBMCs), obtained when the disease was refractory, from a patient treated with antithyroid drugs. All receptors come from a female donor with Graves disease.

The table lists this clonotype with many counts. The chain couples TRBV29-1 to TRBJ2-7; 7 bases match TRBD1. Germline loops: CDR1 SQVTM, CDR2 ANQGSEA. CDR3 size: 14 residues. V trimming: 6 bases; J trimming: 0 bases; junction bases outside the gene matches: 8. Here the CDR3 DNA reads TGCAGCGTCCCCGGGACAGCGCCCTCCTACGAGCAGTACTTC. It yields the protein CSVPGTAPSYEQYF.

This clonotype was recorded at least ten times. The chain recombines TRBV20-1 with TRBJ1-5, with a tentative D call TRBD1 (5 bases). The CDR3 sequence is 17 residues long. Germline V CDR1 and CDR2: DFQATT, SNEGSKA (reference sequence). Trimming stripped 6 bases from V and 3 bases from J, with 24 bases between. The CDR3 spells CSATTPRGTVLNQPQHF. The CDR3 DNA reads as TGCAGTGCAACAACTCCCCGGGGCACCGTTCTCAATCAGCCCCAGCATTTT.

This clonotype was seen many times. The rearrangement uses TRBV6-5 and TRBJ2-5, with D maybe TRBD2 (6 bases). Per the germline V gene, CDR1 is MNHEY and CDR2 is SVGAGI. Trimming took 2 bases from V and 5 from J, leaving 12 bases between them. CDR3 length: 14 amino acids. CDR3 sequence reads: CASSYRGSAETQYF. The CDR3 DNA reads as TGTGCCAGCAGTTACCGGGGGAGTGCTGAGACCCAGTACTTC.

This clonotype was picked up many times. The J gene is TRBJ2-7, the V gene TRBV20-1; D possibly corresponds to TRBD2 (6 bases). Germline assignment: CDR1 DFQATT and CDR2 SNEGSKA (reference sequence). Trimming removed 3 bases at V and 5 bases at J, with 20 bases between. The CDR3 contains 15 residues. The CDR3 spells CSARPPTGGGHEQYF. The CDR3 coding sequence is TGCAGTGCTAGGCCCCCAACCGGCGGAGGGCACGAGCAGTACTTC.

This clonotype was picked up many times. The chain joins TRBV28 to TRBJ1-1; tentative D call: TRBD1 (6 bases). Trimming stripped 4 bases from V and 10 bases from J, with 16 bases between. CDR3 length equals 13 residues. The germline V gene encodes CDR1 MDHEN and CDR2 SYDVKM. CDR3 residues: CASSSSQGLGAFF. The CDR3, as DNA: TGTGCCAGCAGTTCCTCTCAGGGGTTAGGAGCTTTCTTT.

CDR3 sequence: CASSPTSGGSRDTQYF. The CDR3 region has the DNA TGTGCCAGCAGCCCCACTAGCGGGGGCTCTAGGGATACGCAGTATTTT. V gene TRBV11-2 combines with J gene TRBJ2-3; 11 nucleotides agree with TRBD2. After removal of 5 bases from V and 6 bases from J, the junction contained 10 bases not matched to a gene. CDR1 and CDR2 (germline): SGHAT, FQNNGV. This CDR3 is 16 amino acids long.

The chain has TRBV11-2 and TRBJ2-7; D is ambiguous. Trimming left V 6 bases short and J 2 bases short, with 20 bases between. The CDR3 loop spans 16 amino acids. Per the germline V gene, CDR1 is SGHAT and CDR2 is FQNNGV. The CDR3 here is CASRARVGPQTYEQYF. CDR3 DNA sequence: TGTGCCAGCAGAGCTCGGGTAGGACCCCAGACCTACGAGCAGTACTTC.

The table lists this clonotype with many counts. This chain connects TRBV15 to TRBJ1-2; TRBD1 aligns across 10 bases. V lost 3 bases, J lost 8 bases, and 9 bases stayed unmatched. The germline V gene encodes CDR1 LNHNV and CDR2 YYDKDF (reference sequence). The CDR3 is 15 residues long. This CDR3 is CATSRGQGQVWGYTF. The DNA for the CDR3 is TGTGCCACCAGCAGGGGACAGGGGCAGGTCTGGGGCTACACCTTC.

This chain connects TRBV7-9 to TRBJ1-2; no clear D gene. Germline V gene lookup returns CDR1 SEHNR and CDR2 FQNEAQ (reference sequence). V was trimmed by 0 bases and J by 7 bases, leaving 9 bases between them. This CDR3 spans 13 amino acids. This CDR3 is CASSLAQRAGYTF. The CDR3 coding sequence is TGTGCCAGCAGCTTAGCACAGCGTGCTGGCTACACCTTC.

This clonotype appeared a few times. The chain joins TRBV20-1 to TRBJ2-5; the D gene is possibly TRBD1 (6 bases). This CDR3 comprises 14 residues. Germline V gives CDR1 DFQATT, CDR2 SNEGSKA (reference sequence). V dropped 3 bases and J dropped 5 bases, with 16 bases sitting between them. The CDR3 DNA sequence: TGCAGTGCTAGGCCCCGGCAGGGGTTGGAGACCCAGTACTTC. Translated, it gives CSARPRQGLETQYF.